This entry features one TCR beta chain sequence. The source of the sample is a study of T cell changes during pregnancy in multiple sclerosis. Profiled with immunoSEQ multiplex PCR; TCRdb holds only in-frame clones, not every one. Here the sample spans 35,000 or so clones, around 89% being singletons. V lost 6 bases and J lost 4, with 9 bases in between. This CDR3 is 12 amino acids long. Germline V gene lookup returns CDR1 MGHRA and CDR2 YSYEKL. V usage is TRBV4-1 and J usage is TRBJ1-1; maybe TRBD1 (5 bases). The sample consisted of CD8+ T cells from peripheral blood mononuclear cells, taken in the third trimester of pregnancy. This TCR was sampled from a female donor with multiple sclerosis, enrolled in a pregnancy study. CDR3 sequence reads: CASRSGGTEAFF. CDR3 nucleotide sequence: TGCGCCAGCAGATCGGGGGGCACTGAAGCTTTCTTT.